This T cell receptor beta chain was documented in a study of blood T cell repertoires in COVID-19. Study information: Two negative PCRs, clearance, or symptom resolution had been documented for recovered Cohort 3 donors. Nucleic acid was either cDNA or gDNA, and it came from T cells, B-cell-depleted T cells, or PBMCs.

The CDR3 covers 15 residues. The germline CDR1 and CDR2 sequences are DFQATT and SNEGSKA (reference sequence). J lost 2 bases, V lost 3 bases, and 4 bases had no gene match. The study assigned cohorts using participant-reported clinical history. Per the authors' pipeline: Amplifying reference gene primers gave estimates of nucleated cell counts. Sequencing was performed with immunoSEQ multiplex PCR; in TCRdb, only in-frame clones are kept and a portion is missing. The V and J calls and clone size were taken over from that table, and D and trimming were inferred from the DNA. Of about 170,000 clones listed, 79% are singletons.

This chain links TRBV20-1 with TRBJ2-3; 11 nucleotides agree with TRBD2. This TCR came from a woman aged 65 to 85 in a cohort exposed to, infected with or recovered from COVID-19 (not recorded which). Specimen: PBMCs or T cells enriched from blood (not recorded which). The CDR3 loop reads CSASLGLAVTDTQYF. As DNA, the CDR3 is TGCAGTGCTAGTTTGGGACTAGCGGTCACAGATACGCAGTATTTT.